The rows below give T cell receptor beta chains drawn from one sample of a study of T cell responses to AZD1222 COVID-19 vaccine. Generated by immunoSEQ multiplex PCR, the TCRdb table keeps only in-frame clones and is missing some. Of 150,000 to 200,000 clones in the sample, around 87% are singletons; the top ten hold roughly 4%. This material consisted of peripheral blood, taken 28 days after the second AZD1222 dose. All receptors derive from an adult who received the AZD1222 COVID-19 vaccine. The CDR3 runs from the conserved cysteine through the conserved F or W. The D gene is left open where the match is weak. For some rows the clone size is stated as once, few or many, or as a class when expanded; others skip it.

size: NA; V: TRBV19; D: NA; J: TRBJ2-7; length: 12; CDR3: CASSIGGYEQYF; DNA: TGTGCCAGTAGTATCGGAGGCTACGAGCAGTACTTC
size: NA; V: TRBV19; D: NA; J: TRBJ1-3; length: 16; CDR3: CASSIGGRGDGNTIYF; DNA: TGTGCCAGTAGTATTGGTGGCAGGGGCGACGGAAACACCATATATTTT
size: NA; V: TRBV13; D: TRBD2; J: TRBJ2-5; length: 18; CDR3: CASSYQGSGRYHGETQYF; DNA: TGTGCCAGCAGCTACCAGGGTAGCGGGAGGTATCATGGAGAGACCCAGTACTTC
size: NA; V: TRBV20-1; D: TRBD2; J: TRBJ2-1; length: 20; CDR3: CSASTKPGLAGGSSYNEQFF; DNA: TGCAGTGCTAGTACCAAACCGGGACTAGCGGGGGGAAGCTCCTACAATGAGCAGTTCTTC
size: NA; V: TRBV5-3; D: NA; J: TRBJ1-2; length: 16; CDR3: CARSFPITRQSYGYTF; DNA: TGTGCCAGAAGCTTTCCAATCACCCGACAGTCCTATGGCTACACCTTC
size: NA; V: TRBV18; D: NA; J: TRBJ2-5; length: 14; CDR3: CASSPRGVPETQYF; DNA: TGTGCCAGCTCACCACGTGGGGTCCCCGAGACCCAGTACTTC
size: NA; V: TRBV5-1; D: NA; J: TRBJ1-4; length: 14; CDR3: CASQSGATNEKLFF; DNA: TGCGCCAGCCAATCTGGAGCAACTAATGAAAAACTGTTTTTT
size: NA; V: TRBV28; D: NA; J: TRBJ1-4; length: 14; CDR3: CASSLGGVREKLFF; DNA: TGTGCCAGCAGTTTGGGAGGGGTGAGGGAAAAACTGTTTTTT
size: NA; V: TRBV30; D: NA; J: TRBJ1-2; length: 18; CDR3: CAWSVLALGRGDNYGYTF; DNA: TGTGCCTGGAGTGTATTGGCCCTGGGGCGAGGAGACAACTATGGCTACACCTTC
size: NA; V: TRBV11-3; D: TRBD1; J: TRBJ2-5; length: 14; CDR3: CASSPGQGQETQYF; DNA: TGTGCCAGCAGCCCCGGACAGGGACAAGAGACCCAGTACTTC
size: NA; V: TRBV7-2; D: TRBD2; J: TRBJ2-5; length: 17; CDR3: CASSLILAGGRQETQYF; DNA: TGTGCCAGCAGCCTTATTCTTGCGGGGGGGCGCCAAGAGACCCAGTACTTC
size: NA; V: TRBV15; D: NA; J: TRBJ1-2; length: 14; CDR3: CATSIETRSGGYTF; DNA: TGTGCCACCAGCATAGAGACCCGTTCGGGGGGCTACACCTTC
size: once; V: TRBV6-5; D: NA; J: TRBJ1-1; length: 14; CDR3: CASRATGHHTEAFF; DNA: TGTGCCAGCAGAGCTACGGGACACCACACTGAAGCTTTCTTT
size: NA; V: TRBV2; D: TRBD1; J: TRBJ2-2; length: 15; CDR3: CASRGTASNTGELFF; DNA: TGTGCCAGCAGGGGGACAGCCTCGAACACCGGGGAGCTGTTTTTT
size: NA; V: TRBV7-9; D: NA; J: TRBJ2-1; length: 13; CDR3: CASSQGSYNEQFF; DNA: TGTGCCAGCAGCCAGGGTTCCTACAATGAGCAGTTCTTC
size: NA; V: TRBV4-1; D: TRBD2; J: TRBJ2-1; length: 17; CDR3: CASSQETSGALRDEQFF; DNA: TGCGCCAGCAGCCAAGAGACTAGCGGGGCCCTTCGGGATGAGCAGTTCTTC